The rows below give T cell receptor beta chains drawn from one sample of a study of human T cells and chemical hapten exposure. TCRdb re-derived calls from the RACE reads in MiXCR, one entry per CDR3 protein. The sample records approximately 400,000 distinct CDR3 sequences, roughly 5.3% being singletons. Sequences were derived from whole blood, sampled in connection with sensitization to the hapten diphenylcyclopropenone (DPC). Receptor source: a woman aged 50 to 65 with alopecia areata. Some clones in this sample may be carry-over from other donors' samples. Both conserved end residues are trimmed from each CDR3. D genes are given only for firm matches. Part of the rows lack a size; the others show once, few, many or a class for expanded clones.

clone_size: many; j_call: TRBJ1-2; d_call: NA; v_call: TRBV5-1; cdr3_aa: ASSPGGGYT
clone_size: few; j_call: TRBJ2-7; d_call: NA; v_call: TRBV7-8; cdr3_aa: ASGTLSYEQY
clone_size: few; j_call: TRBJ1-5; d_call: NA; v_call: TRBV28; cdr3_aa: ASTLTLGQPQH
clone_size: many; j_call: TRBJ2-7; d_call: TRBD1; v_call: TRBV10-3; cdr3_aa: AISESGTAAYEQY
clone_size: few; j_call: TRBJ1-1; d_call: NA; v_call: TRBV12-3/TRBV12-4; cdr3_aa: ASTSLWPVSEAF
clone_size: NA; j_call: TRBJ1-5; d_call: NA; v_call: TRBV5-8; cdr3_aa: ASSAGPGEANNQPQH
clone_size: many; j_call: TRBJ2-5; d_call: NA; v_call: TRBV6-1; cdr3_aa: ASSRVPKETQY
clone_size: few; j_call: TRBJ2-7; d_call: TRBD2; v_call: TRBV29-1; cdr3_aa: SVARLAGGSYEQY
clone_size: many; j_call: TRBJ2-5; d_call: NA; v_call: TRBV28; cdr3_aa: ASSEELTQY
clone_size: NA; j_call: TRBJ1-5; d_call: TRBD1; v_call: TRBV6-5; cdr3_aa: ASSRVTGTGGDQPQH
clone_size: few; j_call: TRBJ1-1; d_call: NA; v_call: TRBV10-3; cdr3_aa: ASLGGKAMNTEAF
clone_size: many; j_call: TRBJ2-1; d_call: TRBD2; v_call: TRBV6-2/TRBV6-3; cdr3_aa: ASSYLLAGGDEQF
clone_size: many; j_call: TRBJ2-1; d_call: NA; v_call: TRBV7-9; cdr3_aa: ASSLSQNAYNEQF
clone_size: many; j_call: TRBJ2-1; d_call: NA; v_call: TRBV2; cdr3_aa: ASSLDGSSYNEQF
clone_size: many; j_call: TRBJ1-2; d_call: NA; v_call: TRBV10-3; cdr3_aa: AISAVSEDGYT
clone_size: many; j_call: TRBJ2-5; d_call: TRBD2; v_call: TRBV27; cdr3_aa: ASSLSGRPETQY
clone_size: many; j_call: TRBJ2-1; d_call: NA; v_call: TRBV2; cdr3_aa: ASSAGEQF
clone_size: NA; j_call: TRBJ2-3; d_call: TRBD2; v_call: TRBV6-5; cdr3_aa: ASSYGAGVKTDTQY
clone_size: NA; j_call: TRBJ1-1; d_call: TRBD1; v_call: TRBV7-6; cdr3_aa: ASSLGRGLWAEAF
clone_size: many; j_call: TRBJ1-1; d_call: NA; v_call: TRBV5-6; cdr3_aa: ASSYGPNTEAF
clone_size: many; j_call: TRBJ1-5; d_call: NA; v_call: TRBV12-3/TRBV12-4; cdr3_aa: ASSLERSPQPQH
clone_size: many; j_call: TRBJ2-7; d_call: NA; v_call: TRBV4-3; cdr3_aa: ASSQDRVRGEQY
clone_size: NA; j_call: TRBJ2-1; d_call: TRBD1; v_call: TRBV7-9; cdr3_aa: ASSSGQGLTEQF
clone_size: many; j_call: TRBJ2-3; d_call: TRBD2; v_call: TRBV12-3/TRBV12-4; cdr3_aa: ASSPLAGGGDTQY
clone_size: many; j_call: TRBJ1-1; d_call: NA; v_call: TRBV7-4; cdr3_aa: ASSPPEGVWRTEAF
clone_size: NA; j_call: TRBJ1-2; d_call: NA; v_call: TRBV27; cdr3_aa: ASSSRAGDNYGYT
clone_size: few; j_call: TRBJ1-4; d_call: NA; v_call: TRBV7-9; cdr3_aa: ASRGQQATNEKLF
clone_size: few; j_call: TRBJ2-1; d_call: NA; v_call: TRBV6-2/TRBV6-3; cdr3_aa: ASSAVGEQF
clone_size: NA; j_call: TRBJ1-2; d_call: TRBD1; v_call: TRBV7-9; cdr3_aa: ASSSPSSGTVYGYT
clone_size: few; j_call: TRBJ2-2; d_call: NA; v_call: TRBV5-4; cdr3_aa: ASSLDSTGELF
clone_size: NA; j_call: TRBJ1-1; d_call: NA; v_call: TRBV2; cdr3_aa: ASSEEGRNTEAF
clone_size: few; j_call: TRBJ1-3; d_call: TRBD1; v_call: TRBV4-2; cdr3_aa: ASSQEGDSSGNTIY
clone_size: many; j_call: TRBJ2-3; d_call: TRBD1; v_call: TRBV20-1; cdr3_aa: SAWDRSTDTQY
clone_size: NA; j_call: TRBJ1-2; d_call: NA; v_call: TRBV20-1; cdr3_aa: SARSGYGYT
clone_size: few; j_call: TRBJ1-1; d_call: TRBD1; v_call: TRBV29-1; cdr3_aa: SARQGSTEAF